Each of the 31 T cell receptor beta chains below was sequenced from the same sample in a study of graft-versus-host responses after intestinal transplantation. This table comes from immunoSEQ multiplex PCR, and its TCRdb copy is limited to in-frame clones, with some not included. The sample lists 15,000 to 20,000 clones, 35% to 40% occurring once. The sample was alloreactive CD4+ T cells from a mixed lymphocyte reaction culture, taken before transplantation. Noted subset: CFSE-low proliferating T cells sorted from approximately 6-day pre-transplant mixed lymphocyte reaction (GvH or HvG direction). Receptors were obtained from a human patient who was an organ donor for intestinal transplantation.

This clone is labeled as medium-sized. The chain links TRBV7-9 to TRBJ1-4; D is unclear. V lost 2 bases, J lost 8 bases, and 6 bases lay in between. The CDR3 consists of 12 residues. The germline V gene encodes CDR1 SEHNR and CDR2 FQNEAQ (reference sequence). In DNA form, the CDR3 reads TGTGCCAGCAGCTTACTTGGGGAAAAACTGTTTTTT. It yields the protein CASSLLGEKLFF.

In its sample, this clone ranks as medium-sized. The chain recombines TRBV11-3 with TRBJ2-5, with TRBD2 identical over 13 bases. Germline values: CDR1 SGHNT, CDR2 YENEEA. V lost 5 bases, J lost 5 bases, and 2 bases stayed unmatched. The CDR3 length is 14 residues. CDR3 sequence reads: CASSILAGGETQYF. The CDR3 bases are TGTGCCAGCAGCATACTAGCGGGAGGGGAGACCCAGTACTTC.

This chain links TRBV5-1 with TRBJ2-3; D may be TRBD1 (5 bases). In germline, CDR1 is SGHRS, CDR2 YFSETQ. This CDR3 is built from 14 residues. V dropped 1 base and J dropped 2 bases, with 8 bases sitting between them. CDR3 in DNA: TGCGCCAGCAGCTTGCAGGGTTCCACAGATACGCAGTATTTT. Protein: CASSLQGSTDTQYF.

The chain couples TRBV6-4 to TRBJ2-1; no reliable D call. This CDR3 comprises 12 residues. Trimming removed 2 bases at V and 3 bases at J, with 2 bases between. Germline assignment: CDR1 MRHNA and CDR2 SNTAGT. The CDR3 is CASSDNYNEQFF. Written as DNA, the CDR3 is TGTGCCAGCAGTGACAACTACAATGAGCAGTTCTTC.

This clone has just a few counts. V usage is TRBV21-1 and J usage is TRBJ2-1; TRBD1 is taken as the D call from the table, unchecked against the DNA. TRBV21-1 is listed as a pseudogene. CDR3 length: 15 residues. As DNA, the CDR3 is TGTGCCAGCAGCGAACCGGGACAGGGTATCCATGAGCAGTTCTTC. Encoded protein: CASSEPGQGIHEQFF.

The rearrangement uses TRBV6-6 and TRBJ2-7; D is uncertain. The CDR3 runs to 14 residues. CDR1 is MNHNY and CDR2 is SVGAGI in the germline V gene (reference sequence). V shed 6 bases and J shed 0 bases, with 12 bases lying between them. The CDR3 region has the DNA TGTGCCAGCAGCCGGACGGCCAGCTCCTACGAGCAGTACTTC. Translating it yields CASSRTASSYEQYF.

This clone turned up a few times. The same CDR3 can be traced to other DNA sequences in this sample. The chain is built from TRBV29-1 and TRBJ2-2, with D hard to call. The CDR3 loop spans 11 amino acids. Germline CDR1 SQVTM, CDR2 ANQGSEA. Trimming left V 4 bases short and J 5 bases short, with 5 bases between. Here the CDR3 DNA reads TGCAGCGTTGTGGGAACCGGGGAGCTGTTTTTT. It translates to CSVVGTGELFF.

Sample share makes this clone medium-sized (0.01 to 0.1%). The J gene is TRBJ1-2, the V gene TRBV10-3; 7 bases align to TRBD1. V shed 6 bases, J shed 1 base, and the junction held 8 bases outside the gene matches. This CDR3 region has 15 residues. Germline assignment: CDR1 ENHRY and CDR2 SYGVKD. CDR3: CAISPGQWINYGYTF. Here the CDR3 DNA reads TGTGCCATCAGCCCGGGACAGTGGATTAACTATGGCTACACCTTC.

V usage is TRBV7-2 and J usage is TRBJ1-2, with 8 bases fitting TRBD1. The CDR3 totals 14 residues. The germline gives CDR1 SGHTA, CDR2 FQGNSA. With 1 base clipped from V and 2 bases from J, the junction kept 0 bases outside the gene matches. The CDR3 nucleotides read TGTGCCAGCAGCTTAGGGACAGGGAACTATGGCTACACCTTC. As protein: CASSLGTGNYGYTF.

CDR3 protein: CASSSLGGGTDTQYF. CDR3 coding DNA: TGTGCCAGCAGTTCCCTGGGAGGAGGCACAGATACGCAGTATTTT. The chain links TRBV27 to TRBJ2-3; tentatively, D is TRBD2 (6 bases). V shed 4 bases and J shed 1 base, with 12 bases lying between them. The CDR3 sequence is 15 residues long. Germline CDR1 is MNHEY and CDR2 is SMNVEV (reference sequence).

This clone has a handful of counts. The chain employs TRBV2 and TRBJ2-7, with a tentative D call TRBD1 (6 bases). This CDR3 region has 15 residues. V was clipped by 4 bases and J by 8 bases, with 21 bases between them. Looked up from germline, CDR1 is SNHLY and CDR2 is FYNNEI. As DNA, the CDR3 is TGTGCCAGCAGTGTTCAGACAGGCCCCATGTTTCAGCAGTACTTC. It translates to CASSVQTGPMFQQYF. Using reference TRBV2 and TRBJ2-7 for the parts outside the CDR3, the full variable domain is EPEVTQTPSHQVTQMGQEVILRCVPISNHLYFYWYRQILGQKVEFLVSFYNNEISEKSEIFDDQFSVERPDGSNFTLKIRSTKLEDSAMYFCASSVQTGPMFQQYFGPGTRLTVT.

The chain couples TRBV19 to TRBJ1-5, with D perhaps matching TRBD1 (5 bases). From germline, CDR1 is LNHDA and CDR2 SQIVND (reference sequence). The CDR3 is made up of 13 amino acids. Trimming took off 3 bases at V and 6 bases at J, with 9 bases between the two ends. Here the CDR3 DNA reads TGTGCCAGTAGTATCGAGGGGATTCAGCCCCAGCATTTT. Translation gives CASSIEGIQPQHF.

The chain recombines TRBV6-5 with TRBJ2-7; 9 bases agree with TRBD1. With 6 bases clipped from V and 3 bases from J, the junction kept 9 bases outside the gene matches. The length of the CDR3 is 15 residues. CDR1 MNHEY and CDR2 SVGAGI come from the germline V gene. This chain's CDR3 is CASRTGTGSLYEQYF. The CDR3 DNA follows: TGTGCCAGCAGGACCGGGACAGGGAGCCTCTACGAGCAGTACTTC.

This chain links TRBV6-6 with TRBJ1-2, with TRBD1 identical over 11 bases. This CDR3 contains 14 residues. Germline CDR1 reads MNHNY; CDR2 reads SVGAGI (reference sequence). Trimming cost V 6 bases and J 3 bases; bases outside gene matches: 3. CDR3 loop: CASRGTGGHYGYTF. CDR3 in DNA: TGTGCCAGCAGGGGGACAGGGGGACACTATGGCTACACCTTC.

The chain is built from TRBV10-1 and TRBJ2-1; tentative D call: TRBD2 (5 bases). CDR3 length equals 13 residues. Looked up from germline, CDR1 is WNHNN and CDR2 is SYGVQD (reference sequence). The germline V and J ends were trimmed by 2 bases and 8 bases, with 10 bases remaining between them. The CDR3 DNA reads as TGCGCCAGCAGTGAGATGTTGCGGGATGAGCAGTTCTTC. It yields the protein CASSEMLRDEQFF.

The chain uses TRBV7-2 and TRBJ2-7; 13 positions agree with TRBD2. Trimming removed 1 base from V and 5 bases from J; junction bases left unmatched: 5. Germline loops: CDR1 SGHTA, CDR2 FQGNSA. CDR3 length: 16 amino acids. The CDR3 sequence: CASSLVGTSGIDEQYF. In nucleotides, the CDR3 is TGTGCCAGCAGCTTAGTCGGGACTAGCGGGATAGACGAGCAGTACTTC.

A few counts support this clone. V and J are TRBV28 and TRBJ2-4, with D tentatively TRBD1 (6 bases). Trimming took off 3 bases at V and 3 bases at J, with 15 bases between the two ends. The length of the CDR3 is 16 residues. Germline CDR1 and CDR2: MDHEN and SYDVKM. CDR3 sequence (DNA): TGTGCCAGCAGTTTGTGGGGGCTGGTGGACAAAAACATTCAGTACTTC. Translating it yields CASSLWGLVDKNIQYF.

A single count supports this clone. CDR3 amino acids: CASSFQRTGGYEQYF. For the CDR3, the DNA is TGTGCCAGCAGCTTCCAAAGGACAGGGGGGTACGAGCAGTACTTC. The chain combines TRBV5-5 with TRBJ2-7; 10 bases fit TRBD1. J gave up 4 bases and V 2 bases, and 6 bases lay outside the gene matches. The V gene's germline CDR1 is SGHKS and CDR2 YYEKEE (reference sequence). The CDR3 contains 15 residues.

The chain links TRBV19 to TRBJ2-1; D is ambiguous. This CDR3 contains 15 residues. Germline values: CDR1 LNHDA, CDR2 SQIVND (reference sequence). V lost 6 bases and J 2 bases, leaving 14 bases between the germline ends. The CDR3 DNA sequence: TGTGCCAGTAGCCCCTTTCGGACGCCCTACAATGAGCAGTTCTTC. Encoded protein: CASSPFRTPYNEQFF.

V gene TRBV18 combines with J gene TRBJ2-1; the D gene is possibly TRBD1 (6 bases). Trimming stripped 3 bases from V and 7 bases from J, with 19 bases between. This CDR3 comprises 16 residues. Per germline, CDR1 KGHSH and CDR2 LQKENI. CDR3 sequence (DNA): TGTGCCAGCTCACCTCCGGGTCTGGGGGCGGAAAATGAGCAGTTCTTC. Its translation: CASSPPGLGAENEQFF.

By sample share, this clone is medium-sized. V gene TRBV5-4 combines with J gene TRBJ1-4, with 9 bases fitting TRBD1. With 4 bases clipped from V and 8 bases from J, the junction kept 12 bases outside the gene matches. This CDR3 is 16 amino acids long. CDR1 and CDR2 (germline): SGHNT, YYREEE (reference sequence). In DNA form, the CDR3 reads TGTGCCAGCAGCACCAGGACAGGGGATAGCTACGAAAAACTGTTTTTT. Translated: CASSTRTGDSYEKLFF.

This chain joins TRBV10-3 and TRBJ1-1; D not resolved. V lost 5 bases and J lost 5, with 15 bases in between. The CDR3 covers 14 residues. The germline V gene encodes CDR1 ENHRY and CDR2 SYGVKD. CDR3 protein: CAISQRRVGTEAFF. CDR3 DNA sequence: TGTGCCATCAGTCAACGGAGGGTGGGGACTGAAGCTTTCTTT.

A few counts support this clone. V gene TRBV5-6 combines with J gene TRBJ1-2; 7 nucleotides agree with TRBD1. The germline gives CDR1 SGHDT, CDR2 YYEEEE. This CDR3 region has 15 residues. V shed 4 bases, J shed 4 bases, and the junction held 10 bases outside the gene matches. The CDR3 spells CASSPGRDSIYGYTF. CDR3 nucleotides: TGTGCCAGCAGCCCCGGAAGGGACAGCATCTATGGCTACACCTTC.

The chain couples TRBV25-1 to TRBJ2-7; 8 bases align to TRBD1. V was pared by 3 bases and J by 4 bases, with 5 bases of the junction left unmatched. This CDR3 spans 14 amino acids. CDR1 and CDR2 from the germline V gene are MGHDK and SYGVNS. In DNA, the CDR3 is TGTGCCAGCAGTGAGACAGGGGCCCGTTACGAGCAGTACTTC. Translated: CASSETGARYEQYF.

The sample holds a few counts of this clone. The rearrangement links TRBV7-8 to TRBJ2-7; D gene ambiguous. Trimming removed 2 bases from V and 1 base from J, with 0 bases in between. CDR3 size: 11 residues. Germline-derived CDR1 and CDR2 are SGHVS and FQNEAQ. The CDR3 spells CASSLSYEQYF. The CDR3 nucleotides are TGTGCCAGCAGCTTATCCTACGAGCAGTACTTC.

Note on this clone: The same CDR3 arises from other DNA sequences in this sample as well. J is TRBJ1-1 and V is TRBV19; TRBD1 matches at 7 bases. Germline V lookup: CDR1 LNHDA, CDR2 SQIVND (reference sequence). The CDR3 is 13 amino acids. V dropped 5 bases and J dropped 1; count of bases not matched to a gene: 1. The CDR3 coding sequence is TGTGCCAGTAGTCGGACAGGGAACACTGAAGCTTTCTTT. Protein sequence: CASSRTGNTEAFF.

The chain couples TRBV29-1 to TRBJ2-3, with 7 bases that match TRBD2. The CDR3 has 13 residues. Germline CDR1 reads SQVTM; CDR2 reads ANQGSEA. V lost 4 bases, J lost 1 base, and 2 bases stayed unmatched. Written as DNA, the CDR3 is TGCAGCGTTGCTCGGGGGGGCACAGATACGCAGTATTTT. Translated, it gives CSVARGGTDTQYF.

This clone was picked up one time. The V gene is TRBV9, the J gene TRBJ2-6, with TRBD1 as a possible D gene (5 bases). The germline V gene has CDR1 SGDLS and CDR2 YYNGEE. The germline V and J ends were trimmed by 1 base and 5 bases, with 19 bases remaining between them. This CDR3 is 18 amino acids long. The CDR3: CASSVNGHPMSRANVLTF. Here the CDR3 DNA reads TGTGCCAGCAGCGTAAACGGACACCCGATGAGTAGGGCCAACGTCCTGACTTTC.

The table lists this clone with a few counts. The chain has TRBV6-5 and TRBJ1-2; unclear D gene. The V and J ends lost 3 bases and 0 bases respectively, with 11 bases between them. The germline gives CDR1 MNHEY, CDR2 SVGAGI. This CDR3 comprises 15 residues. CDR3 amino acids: CASSYWSTPNYGYTF. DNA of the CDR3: TGTGCCAGCAGTTATTGGTCAACTCCTAACTATGGCTACACCTTC.

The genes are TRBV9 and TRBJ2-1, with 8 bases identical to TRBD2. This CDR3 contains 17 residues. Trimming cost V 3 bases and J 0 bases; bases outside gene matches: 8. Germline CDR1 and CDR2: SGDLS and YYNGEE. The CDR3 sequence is CASSAGTRGGSYNEQFF. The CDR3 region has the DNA TGTGCCAGCAGCGCCGGGACTAGGGGAGGCTCCTACAATGAGCAGTTCTTC.

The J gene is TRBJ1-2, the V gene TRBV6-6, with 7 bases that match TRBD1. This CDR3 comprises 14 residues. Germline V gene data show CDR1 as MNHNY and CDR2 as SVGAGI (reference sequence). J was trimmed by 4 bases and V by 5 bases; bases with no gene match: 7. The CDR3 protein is CASSNLRGGYGYTF. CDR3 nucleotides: TGTGCCAGCAGTAACCTCAGGGGGGGCTATGGCTACACCTTC.